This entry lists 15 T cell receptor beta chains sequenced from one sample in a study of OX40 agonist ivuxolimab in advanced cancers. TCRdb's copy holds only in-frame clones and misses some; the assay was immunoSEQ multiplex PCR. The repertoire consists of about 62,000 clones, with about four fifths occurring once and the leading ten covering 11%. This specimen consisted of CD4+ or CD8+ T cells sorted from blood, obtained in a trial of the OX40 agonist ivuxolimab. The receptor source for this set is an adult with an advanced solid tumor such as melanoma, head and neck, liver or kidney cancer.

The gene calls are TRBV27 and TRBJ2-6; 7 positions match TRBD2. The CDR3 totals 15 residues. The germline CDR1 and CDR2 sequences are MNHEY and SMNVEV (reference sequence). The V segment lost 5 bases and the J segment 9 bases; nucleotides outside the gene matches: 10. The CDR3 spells CASSDSPGLSNVLTF. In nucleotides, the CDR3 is TGTGCCAGCAGTGATAGTCCGGGACTAAGCAACGTCCTGACTTTC.

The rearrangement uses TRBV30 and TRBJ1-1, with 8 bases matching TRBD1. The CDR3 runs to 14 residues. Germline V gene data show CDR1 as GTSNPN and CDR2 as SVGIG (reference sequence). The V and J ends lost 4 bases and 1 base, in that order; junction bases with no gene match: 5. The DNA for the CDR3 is TGTGCCTGGACAAGCGGACAGGGGAACACTGAAGCTTTCTTT. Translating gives CAWTSGQGNTEAFF. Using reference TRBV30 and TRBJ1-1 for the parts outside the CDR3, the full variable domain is SQTIHQWPATLVQPVGSPLSLECTVEGTSNPNLYWYRQAAGRGLQLLFYSVGIGQISSEVPQNLSASRPQDRQFILSSKKLLLSDSGFYLCAWTSGQGNTEAFFGQGTRLTVV.

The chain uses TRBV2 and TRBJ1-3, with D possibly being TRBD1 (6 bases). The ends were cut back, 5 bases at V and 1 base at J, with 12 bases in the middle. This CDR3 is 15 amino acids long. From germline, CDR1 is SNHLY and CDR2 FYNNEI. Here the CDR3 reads CASSQAGASGNTIYF. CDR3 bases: TGTGCCAGCAGTCAGGCGGGGGCATCTGGAAACACCATATATTTT.

The CDR3 nucleotides are TGTGCCAGCAGCTCGGGTGGCGAAAAACTGTTTTTT. Translated: CASSSGGEKLFF. This sequence joins TRBV7-1 and TRBJ1-4, with D hard to call. TRBV7-1 is an ORF, with its function uncertain. This CDR3 region has 12 residues. V lost 3 bases, J lost 8 bases, and 7 bases lay in between.

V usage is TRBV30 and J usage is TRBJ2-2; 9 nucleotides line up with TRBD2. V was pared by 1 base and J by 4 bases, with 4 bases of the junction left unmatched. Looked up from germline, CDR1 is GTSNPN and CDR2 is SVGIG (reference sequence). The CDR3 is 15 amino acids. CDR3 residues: CAWSGRGGRTGELFF. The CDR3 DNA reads TGTGCCTGGAGTGGGCGGGGGGGCCGCACCGGGGAGCTGTTTTTT.

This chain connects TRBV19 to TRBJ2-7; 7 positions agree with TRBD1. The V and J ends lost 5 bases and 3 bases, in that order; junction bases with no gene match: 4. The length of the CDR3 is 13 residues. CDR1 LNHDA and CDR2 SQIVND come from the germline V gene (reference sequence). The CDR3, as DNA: TGTGCCAGTAGTGATTCAGGGGGCTACGAGCAGTACTTC. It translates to CASSDSGGYEQYF.

The CDR3 sequence: CASRAGTGAYGYTF. The DNA of the CDR3 is TGTGCCAGCAGGGCCGGGACAGGGGCCTATGGCTACACCTTC. This rearrangement joins TRBV7-2 to TRBJ1-2, with 10 bases identical to TRBD1. This CDR3 has 14 amino acids. Per the germline V gene, CDR1 is SGHTA and CDR2 is FQGNSA. The V gene end was trimmed by 6 bases and the J gene end by 4 bases; junction bases not matched to a gene: 5.

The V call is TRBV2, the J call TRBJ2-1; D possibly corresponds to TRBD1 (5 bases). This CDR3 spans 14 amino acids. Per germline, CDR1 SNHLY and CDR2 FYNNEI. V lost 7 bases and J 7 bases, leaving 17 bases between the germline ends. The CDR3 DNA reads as TGTGCCAGCACCTTACAAGGGGTTGGGAATGAGCAGTTCTTC. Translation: CASTLQGVGNEQFF. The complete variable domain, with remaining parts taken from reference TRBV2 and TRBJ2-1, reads EPEVTQTPSHQVTQMGQEVILRCVPISNHLYFYWYRQILGQKVEFLVSFYNNEISEKSEIFDDQFSVERPDGSNFTLKIRSTKLEDSAMYFCASTLQGVGNEQFFGPGTRLTVL.

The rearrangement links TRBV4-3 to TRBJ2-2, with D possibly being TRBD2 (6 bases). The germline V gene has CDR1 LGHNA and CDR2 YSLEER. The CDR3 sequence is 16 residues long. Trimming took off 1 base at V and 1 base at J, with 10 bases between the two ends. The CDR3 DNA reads TGCGCCAGCAGCCAAGTGGCGGGACTGAACACCGGGGAGCTGTTTTTT. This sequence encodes CASSQVAGLNTGELFF.

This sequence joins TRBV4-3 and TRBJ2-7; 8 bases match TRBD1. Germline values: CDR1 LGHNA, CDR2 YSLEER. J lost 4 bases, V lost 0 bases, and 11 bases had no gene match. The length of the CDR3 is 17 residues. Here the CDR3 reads CASSQEFPPGGGYEQYF. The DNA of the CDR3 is TGCGCCAGCAGCCAAGAGTTCCCGCCAGGGGGCGGTTACGAGCAGTACTTC.

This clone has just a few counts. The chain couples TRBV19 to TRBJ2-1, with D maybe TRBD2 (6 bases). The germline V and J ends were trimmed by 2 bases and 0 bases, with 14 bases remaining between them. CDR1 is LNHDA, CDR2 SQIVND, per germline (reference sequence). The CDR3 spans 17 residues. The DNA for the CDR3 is TGTGCCAGTAGTATAATCGGCGGGGTTAGCTCCTACAATGAGCAGTTCTTC. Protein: CASSIIGGVSSYNEQFF.

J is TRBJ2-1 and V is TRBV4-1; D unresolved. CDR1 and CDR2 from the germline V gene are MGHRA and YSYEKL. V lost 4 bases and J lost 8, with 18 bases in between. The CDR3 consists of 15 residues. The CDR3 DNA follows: TGCGCCAGCAGCCTACGACGGAGTACTATAGATGAGCAGTTCTTC. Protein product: CASSLRRSTIDEQFF.

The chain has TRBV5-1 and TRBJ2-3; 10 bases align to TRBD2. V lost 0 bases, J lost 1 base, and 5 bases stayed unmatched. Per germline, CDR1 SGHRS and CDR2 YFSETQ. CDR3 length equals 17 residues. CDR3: CASSLGASGSGTDTQYF. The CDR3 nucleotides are TGCGCCAGCAGCTTGGGAGCTAGCGGGAGTGGCACAGATACGCAGTATTTT. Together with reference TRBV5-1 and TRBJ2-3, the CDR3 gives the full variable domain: KAGVTQTPRYLIKTRGQQVTLSCSPISGHRSVSWYQQTPGQGLQFLFEYFSETQRNKGNFPGRFSGRQFSNSRSEMNVSTLELGDSALYLCASSLGASGSGTDTQYFGPGTRLTVL.

Here the CDR3 reads CASSLATGSGTDTQYF. CDR3 in DNA: TGTGCCAGCAGCTTAGCGACAGGGTCGGGCACAGATACGCAGTATTTT. V usage is TRBV7-3 and J usage is TRBJ2-3, with TRBD1 matching 7 bases. The CDR3 extends over 16 amino acids. Unmatched junction bases numbered 6, after V lost 2 bases and J lost 1 base. Per the germline V gene, CDR1 is SGHTA and CDR2 is FQGTGA.

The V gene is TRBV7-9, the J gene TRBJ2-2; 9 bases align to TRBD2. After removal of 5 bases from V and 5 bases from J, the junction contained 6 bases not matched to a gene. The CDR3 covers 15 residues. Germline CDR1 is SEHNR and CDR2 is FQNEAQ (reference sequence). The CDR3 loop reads CASSITTSGTGELFF. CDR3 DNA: TGTGCCAGCAGCATAACGACTAGCGGTACCGGGGAGCTGTTTTTT.